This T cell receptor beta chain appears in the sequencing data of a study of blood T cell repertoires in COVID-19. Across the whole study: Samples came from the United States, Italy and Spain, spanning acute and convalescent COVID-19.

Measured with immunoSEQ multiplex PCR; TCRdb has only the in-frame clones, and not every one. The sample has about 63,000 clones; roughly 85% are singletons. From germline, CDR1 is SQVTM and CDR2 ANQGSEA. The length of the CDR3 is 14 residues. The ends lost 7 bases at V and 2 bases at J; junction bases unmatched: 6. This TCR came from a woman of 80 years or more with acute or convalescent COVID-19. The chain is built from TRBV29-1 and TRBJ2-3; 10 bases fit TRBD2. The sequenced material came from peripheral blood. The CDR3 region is CSARAGGPTDTQYF. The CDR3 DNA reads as TGCAGCGCCCGAGCGGGGGGGCCCACAGATACGCAGTATTTT.